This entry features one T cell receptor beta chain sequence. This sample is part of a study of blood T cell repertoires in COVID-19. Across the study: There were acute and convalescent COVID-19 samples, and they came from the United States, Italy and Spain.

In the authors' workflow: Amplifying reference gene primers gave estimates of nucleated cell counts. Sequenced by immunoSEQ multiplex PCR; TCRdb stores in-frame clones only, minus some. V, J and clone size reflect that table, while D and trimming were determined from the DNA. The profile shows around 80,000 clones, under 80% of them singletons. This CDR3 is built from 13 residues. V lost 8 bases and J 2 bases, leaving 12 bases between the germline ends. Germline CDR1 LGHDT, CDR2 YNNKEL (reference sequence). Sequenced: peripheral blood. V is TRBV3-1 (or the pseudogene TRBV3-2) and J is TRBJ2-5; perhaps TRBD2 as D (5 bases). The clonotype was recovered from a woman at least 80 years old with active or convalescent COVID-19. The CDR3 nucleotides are TGTGCCAGCTCACTGCGGGCACAAGAGACCCAGTACTTC. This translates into CASSLRAQETQYF.